These 29 T cell receptor beta chains were all obtained from the same sample, sequenced in a study of cytomegalovirus exposure and HLA in healthy donors. Data came from immunoSEQ multiplex PCR; TCRdb stores just in-frame clones and leaves some out. The table lists 150,000 to 200,000 clones, over 65% of them singletons. Sequencing was performed on PBMCs. The receptors come from a man aged 18 to 35 in good health and CMV-seropositive.

This sequence joins TRBV5-6 and TRBJ2-1, with a possible D match to TRBD2 (6 bases). The germline V and J ends were trimmed by 4 bases and 8 bases, with 22 bases remaining between them. CDR1 and CDR2 from the germline V gene are SGHDT and YYEEEE. The CDR3 totals 16 residues. The CDR3 here is CASSPVEKGRTDEQFF. DNA for the CDR3: TGTGCCAGCAGCCCGGTGGAGAAGGGGAGGACTGATGAGCAGTTCTTC.

The V gene is TRBV7-2, the J gene TRBJ2-1; weak D call: TRBD1 (5 bases). Germline assignment: CDR1 SGHTA and CDR2 FQGNSA. V gave up 1 base and J gave up 9 bases, with 10 bases separating them. The CDR3 has 13 residues. The CDR3 loop reads CASSLGGGPEQFF. The CDR3 DNA follows: TGTGCCAGCAGCTTAGGGGGCGGACCTGAGCAGTTCTTC.

The chain joins TRBV4-1 to TRBJ2-1; TRBD2 might be the D (8 bases). The length of the CDR3 is 17 residues. The germline gives CDR1 MGHRA, CDR2 YSYEKL. Trimming took 3 bases from V and 7 from J, leaving 22 bases between them. DNA of the CDR3: TGCGCCAGCAGCCACGCCGTCGGGAGGGCCAGGGGGAATGAGCAGTTCTTC. This encodes CASSHAVGRARGNEQFF.

The genes are TRBV4-1 and TRBJ2-1, with no clear D. The germline V gene encodes CDR1 MGHRA and CDR2 YSYEKL. Deletions cut 4 bases from V and 5 bases from J, with 6 bases between. The CDR3 totals 12 residues. Written as DNA, the CDR3 is TGCGCCAGCAGCCGCAGTGACAATGAGCAGTTCTTC. It specifies CASSRSDNEQFF.

The chain links TRBV6-6 to TRBJ2-5, with 7 nucleotides matching TRBD2. V was pared by 7 bases and J by 7 bases, with 12 bases of the junction left unmatched. The germline V gene encodes CDR1 MNHNY and CDR2 SVGAGI (reference sequence). The CDR3 totals 14 residues. This CDR3 is CASTPRGDGATQYF. In DNA, the CDR3 is TGTGCCAGCACCCCCCGGGGGGACGGGGCGACCCAGTACTTC.

V gene TRBV30 combines with J gene TRBJ2-1; 7 bases align to TRBD2. CDR3 length: 14 amino acids. V lost 4 bases, J lost 2 bases, and 5 bases stayed unmatched. CDR1 is GTSNPN, CDR2 SVGIG, per germline (reference sequence). CDR3 loop: CAWKRLAAYNEQFF. The CDR3 nucleotides are TGTGCCTGGAAACGGCTAGCGGCCTACAATGAGCAGTTCTTC.

The chain has TRBV5-6 and TRBJ2-1, with 7 bases matching TRBD1. V dropped 5 bases and J dropped 6; count of bases not matched to a gene: 11. The CDR3 is 15 residues long. Per germline, CDR1 SGHDT and CDR2 YYEEEE. CDR3 protein: CASREQGVPVNEQFF. The CDR3 DNA sequence: TGTGCCAGCAGGGAGCAGGGGGTGCCCGTCAATGAGCAGTTCTTC.

The chain couples TRBV28 to TRBJ1-4; D unclear. CDR3 length: 15 amino acids. CDR1 is MDHEN and CDR2 is SYDVKM in the germline V gene. Trimming removed 5 bases at V and 3 bases at J, with 13 bases between. The CDR3 nucleotides are TGTGCCAGCAGTGGTTCGGCGGGCCCTAATGAAAAACTGTTTTTT. This translates into CASSGSAGPNEKLFF. The whole variable domain, filled in from reference TRBV28 and TRBJ1-4, reads DVKVTQSSRYLVKRTGEKVFLECVQDMDHENMFWYRQDPGLGLRLIYFSYDVKMKEKGDIPEGYSVSREKKERFSLILESASTNQTSMYLCASSGSAGPNEKLFFGSGTQLSVL.

CDR3 amino acids: CASSPLAGEGPEQYF. In nucleotides, the CDR3 is TGTGCCAGCTCACCCCTTGCGGGAGAAGGGCCCGAGCAGTACTTC. This chain links TRBV18 with TRBJ2-7; the match to TRBD2 covers 7 bases. CDR1 KGHSH and CDR2 LQKENI come from the germline V gene. V lost 3 bases, J lost 6 bases, and 11 bases stayed unmatched. The length of the CDR3 is 15 residues.

V and J are TRBV6-5 and TRBJ2-7; 7 nucleotides line up with TRBD1. Germline CDR1 and CDR2: MNHEY and SVGAGI. J gave up 2 bases and V 5 bases, and 9 bases lay outside the gene matches. This CDR3 has 15 residues. The DNA of the CDR3 is TGTGCCAGCAGTGCCGGGACAGAGCCGACCTACGAGCAGTACTTC. Translated: CASSAGTEPTYEQYF.

This chain joins TRBV5-6 and TRBJ2-7; the match to TRBD1 covers 11 bases. V was clipped by 4 bases and J by 1 base; unmatched bases: 7. The CDR3 contains 16 residues. In germline, CDR1 is SGHDT, CDR2 YYEEEE. DNA of the CDR3: TGTGCCAGCAGCGCAACCGGGACAGGGGGATCCTACGAGCAGTACTTC. This sequence encodes CASSATGTGGSYEQYF.

The chain employs TRBV29-1 and TRBJ1-2, with D tentatively TRBD1 (6 bases). Germline V gives CDR1 SQVTM, CDR2 ANQGSEA. This CDR3 spans 12 amino acids. The V and J ends lost 6 bases and 5 bases respectively, with 13 bases between them. CDR3 coding DNA: TGCAGCGTAGTACAGGGAATGTATGGCTACACCTTC. Translation: CSVVQGMYGYTF.

The gene calls are TRBV5-6 and TRBJ2-1; 8 nucleotides align to TRBD2. The CDR3 loop spans 15 amino acids. Germline-derived CDR1 and CDR2 are SGHDT and YYEEEE. Trimming at V came to 1 base and at J to 6 bases, leaving 6 bases not matched to a gene. The CDR3 sequence is CASSLRLAGSNEQFF. The CDR3 nucleotides read TGTGCCAGCAGCTTGCGTCTAGCGGGCAGCAATGAGCAGTTCTTC.

About this clone itself: The same CDR3 is also encoded by other DNA sequences in this sample. This sequence joins TRBV5-1 and TRBJ2-3; TRBD1 matches 7 bases. The CDR3 covers 15 residues. The germline V gene has CDR1 SGHRS and CDR2 YFSETQ. V lost 1 base, J lost 3 bases, and 5 bases stayed unmatched. The CDR3 region has the DNA TGCGCCAGCAGCTTGAGGGGGCTCGGGACAGATACGCAGTATTTT. Translated, it gives CASSLRGLGTDTQYF.

The V gene is TRBV23-1, the J gene TRBJ2-7; a weak D match, TRBD2 (5 bases). TRBV23-1 is noted as an ORF with a role that remains uncertain. The CDR3 is 15 amino acids. V shed 2 bases and J shed 2 bases, with 13 bases lying between them. The CDR3 region has the DNA TGCGCCAGCAGTCAAGCCAACGGGATTCCCTACGAGCAGTACTTC. It specifies CASSQANGIPYEQYF.

The chain links TRBV28 to TRBJ2-7; 8 bases align to TRBD1. Germline V gene sequence: CDR1 MDHEN, CDR2 SYDVKM. CDR3 length equals 16 residues. V lost 6 bases and J lost 1; bases outside the gene matches: 11. The CDR3 spells CASSSLVNRGSYEQYF. The CDR3 nucleotides read TGTGCCAGCAGCTCGCTCGTCAACAGGGGGTCCTACGAGCAGTACTTC.

The chain is built from TRBV28 and TRBJ2-7, with TRBD2 as a possible D gene (6 bases). Germline V gene data show CDR1 as MDHEN and CDR2 as SYDVKM. This CDR3 comprises 18 residues. V was pared by 6 bases and J by 2 bases, with 26 bases between. The CDR3 is CASSKSYFGGMKAYEQYF. DNA of the CDR3: TGTGCCAGCAGCAAGTCTTACTTTGGGGGGATGAAGGCCTACGAGCAGTACTTC. The full variable domain, completed using reference TRBV28 and TRBJ2-7, is DVKVTQSSRYLVKRTGEKVFLECVQDMDHENMFWYRQDPGLGLRLIYFSYDVKMKEKGDIPEGYSVSREKKERFSLILESASTNQTSMYLCASSKSYFGGMKAYEQYFGPGTRLTVT.

The table lists this clone with a count of one. V usage is TRBV7-2 and J usage is TRBJ2-5; TRBD2 aligns across 8 bases. Germline assignment: CDR1 SGHTA and CDR2 FQGNSA. There are 16 residues in the CDR3. The ends lost 1 base at V and 8 bases at J; junction bases unmatched: 12. CDR3 residues: CASSLVRGGQELTQYF. In DNA, the CDR3 is TGTGCCAGCAGCTTAGTCCGGGGGGGCCAGGAGTTAACCCAGTACTTC. The entire variable domain, with the rest obtained from reference TRBV7-2 and TRBJ2-5, is as follows: GAGVSQSPSNKVTEKGKDVELRCDPISGHTALYWYRQSLGQGLEFLIYFQGNSAPDKSGLPSDRFSAERTGGSVSTLTIQRTQQEDSAVYLCASSLVRGGQELTQYFGPGTRLLVL.

The chain has TRBV28 and TRBJ2-4; TRBD1 is a possible D gene (5 bases). The CDR3 runs 13 residues. The V end lost 7 bases, the J end lost 0 bases, and 7 bases lay between the germline ends. Germline V gene sequence: CDR1 MDHEN, CDR2 SYDVKM. CDR3 nucleotides: TGTGCCAGCACCGACAGAGCCAAAAACATTCAGTACTTC. Protein: CASTDRAKNIQYF.

The gene calls are TRBV7-2 and TRBJ1-1; D not resolved. Germline CDR1 SGHTA, CDR2 FQGNSA. The CDR3 spans 14 residues. Trimming pared 5 bases from V and 0 bases from J, leaving 10 bases between. The CDR3 nucleotides are TGTGCCAGCAGCATAGACGGGATGAACACTGAAGCTTTCTTT. Protein: CASSIDGMNTEAFF.

In its sample, this clone was seen a few times. The chain has TRBV30 and TRBJ1-1; D is uncertain. Trimming took off 2 bases at V and 0 bases at J, with 10 bases between the two ends. The CDR3 is 14 residues long. Germline-derived CDR1 and CDR2 are GTSNPN and SVGIG (reference sequence). The CDR3 loop is CAWSMAGMNTEAFF. The CDR3, as DNA: TGTGCCTGGAGTATGGCAGGTATGAACACTGAAGCTTTCTTT.

The rearrangement uses TRBV27 and TRBJ1-5, with a weak D call TRBD1 (5 bases). Germline lookup yields CDR1 MNHEY and CDR2 SMNVEV (reference sequence). V was pared by 1 base and J by 0 bases, with 10 bases between. This CDR3 contains 16 residues. The CDR3 spells CASSLFGGYSNQPQHF. In nucleotides, the CDR3 is TGTGCCAGCAGTTTATTCGGGGGATATAGCAATCAGCCCCAGCATTTT.

The chain has TRBV28 and TRBJ2-2; TRBD2 aligns across 8 bases. The trim removed 3 bases at V and 8 bases at J, leaving 5 bases unmatched. This CDR3 is built from 14 residues. Germline V gene sequence: CDR1 MDHEN, CDR2 SYDVKM. The CDR3 DNA reads TGTGCCAGCAGTTTTATTAGCGGGACTGGGGAGCTGTTTTTT. Protein: CASSFISGTGELFF.

This clone was seen only once. The CDR3 region is CASIGTGTPEAFF. The CDR3, as DNA: TGTGCCAGCATTGGAACAGGGACCCCTGAAGCTTTCTTT. The chain joins TRBV6-5 to TRBJ1-1, with D perhaps TRBD1 (6 bases). The CDR3 covers 13 residues. Germline lookup yields CDR1 MNHEY and CDR2 SVGAGI. The V and J ends lost 7 bases and 6 bases respectively, with 15 bases between them.

This clone was recorded a few times. V usage is TRBV29-1 and J usage is TRBJ1-5; a weak D match, TRBD1 (5 bases). Germline assignment: CDR1 SQVTM and CDR2 ANQGSEA. V gave up 1 base and J gave up 0 bases, with 10 bases separating them. This CDR3 is 15 amino acids long. For the CDR3, the DNA is TGCAGCGTTGAAGGCAGGGCAACTAGCAATCAGCCCCAGCATTTT. Translation: CSVEGRATSNQPQHF.

This rearrangement joins TRBV18 to TRBJ2-5; no clear D gene. Germline-derived CDR1 and CDR2 are KGHSH and LQKENI. The CDR3 extends over 16 amino acids. V was pared by 3 bases and J by 4 bases, with 18 bases between. CDR3 DNA sequence: TGTGCCAGCTCACCGCTGGGCCCCTCAAAGGTAGAGACCCAGTACTTC. This encodes CASSPLGPSKVETQYF.

The V call is TRBV4-2, the J call TRBJ2-3; maybe TRBD2 (5 bases). This CDR3 has 15 residues. Germline lookup yields CDR1 LGHNA and CDR2 YNFKEQ. Trimming pared 0 bases from V and 1 base from J, leaving 8 bases between. As DNA, the CDR3 is TGTGCCAGCAGCCAAGAAGCGGATGGCACAGATACGCAGTATTTT. Amino acids: CASSQEADGTDTQYF.

This rearrangement joins TRBV28 to TRBJ1-5; 7 nucleotides match TRBD1. V lost 5 bases and J lost 5; bases outside the gene matches: 6. The germline CDR1 and CDR2 sequences are MDHEN and SYDVKM. The CDR3 totals 14 residues. Written as DNA, the CDR3 is TGTGCCAGCAGTCGGGACAGTAGTTATCAGCCCCAGCATTTT. Its translation is CASSRDSSYQPQHF. The full variable domain, in which reference TRBV28 and TRBJ1-5 provide the parts outside the CDR3, is DVKVTQSSRYLVKRTGEKVFLECVQDMDHENMFWYRQDPGLGLRLIYFSYDVKMKEKGDIPEGYSVSREKKERFSLILESASTNQTSMYLCASSRDSSYQPQHFGDGTRLSIL.

CDR3 sequence: CASSFPGTVNQPQHF. As DNA, the CDR3 is TGTGCCAGCAGCTTCCCCGGGACAGTCAATCAGCCCCAGCATTTT. The J gene is TRBJ1-5, the V gene TRBV7-8; TRBD1 agrees at 7 bases. V gave up 3 bases and J gave up 3 bases; unmatched junction bases: 5. The CDR3 consists of 15 residues. Germline V gene sequence: CDR1 SGHVS, CDR2 FQNEAQ.